Presented here are 3 T cell receptor beta chains from one specimen sequenced in a study of blood T cell repertoires in COVID-19. Sequencing used immunoSEQ multiplex PCR; TCRdb keeps in-frame clones, though not all of them. The repertoire consists of roughly 250,000 clones, with around 88% occurring once and the leading ten covering 0.95% to 1.5%. Sequencing input: PBMCs or T cells enriched from blood (not recorded which). All receptors derive from a woman in her thirties or forties with acute COVID-19.

The chain combines TRBV5-1 with TRBJ2-3; D possibly corresponds to TRBD2 (6 bases). Trimming removed 6 bases from V and 3 bases from J, with 17 bases in between. CDR1 SGHRS and CDR2 YFSETQ come from the germline V gene. This CDR3 region has 15 residues. The CDR3 coding sequence is TGCGCCAGCACCGCTGGAGGGGATTTGACAGATACGCAGTATTTT. It encodes CASTAGGDLTDTQYF.

This sequence joins TRBV18 and TRBJ1-3, with 7 bases that match TRBD1. The V gene's germline CDR1 is KGHSH and CDR2 LQKENI. The V and J ends lost 1 base and 0 bases, in that order; junction bases with no gene match: 3. The CDR3 sequence is 16 residues long. The CDR3 coding sequence is TGTGCCAGCTCACCACTGCAGGGGGACTCTGGAAACACCATATATTTT. Encoded protein: CASSPLQGDSGNTIYF.

The rearrangement joins TRBV11-2 to TRBJ1-4, with TRBD1 identical over 7 bases. CDR1 and CDR2 (germline): SGHAT, FQNNGV. The CDR3 is 15 amino acids. With V trimmed by 4 bases and J by 8 bases, 10 bases remained unmatched. The CDR3 DNA sequence: TGTGCCAGCAGCTCCGAGAGGGGGCTTTGGGAAAAACTGTTTTTT. This encodes CASSSERGLWEKLFF.